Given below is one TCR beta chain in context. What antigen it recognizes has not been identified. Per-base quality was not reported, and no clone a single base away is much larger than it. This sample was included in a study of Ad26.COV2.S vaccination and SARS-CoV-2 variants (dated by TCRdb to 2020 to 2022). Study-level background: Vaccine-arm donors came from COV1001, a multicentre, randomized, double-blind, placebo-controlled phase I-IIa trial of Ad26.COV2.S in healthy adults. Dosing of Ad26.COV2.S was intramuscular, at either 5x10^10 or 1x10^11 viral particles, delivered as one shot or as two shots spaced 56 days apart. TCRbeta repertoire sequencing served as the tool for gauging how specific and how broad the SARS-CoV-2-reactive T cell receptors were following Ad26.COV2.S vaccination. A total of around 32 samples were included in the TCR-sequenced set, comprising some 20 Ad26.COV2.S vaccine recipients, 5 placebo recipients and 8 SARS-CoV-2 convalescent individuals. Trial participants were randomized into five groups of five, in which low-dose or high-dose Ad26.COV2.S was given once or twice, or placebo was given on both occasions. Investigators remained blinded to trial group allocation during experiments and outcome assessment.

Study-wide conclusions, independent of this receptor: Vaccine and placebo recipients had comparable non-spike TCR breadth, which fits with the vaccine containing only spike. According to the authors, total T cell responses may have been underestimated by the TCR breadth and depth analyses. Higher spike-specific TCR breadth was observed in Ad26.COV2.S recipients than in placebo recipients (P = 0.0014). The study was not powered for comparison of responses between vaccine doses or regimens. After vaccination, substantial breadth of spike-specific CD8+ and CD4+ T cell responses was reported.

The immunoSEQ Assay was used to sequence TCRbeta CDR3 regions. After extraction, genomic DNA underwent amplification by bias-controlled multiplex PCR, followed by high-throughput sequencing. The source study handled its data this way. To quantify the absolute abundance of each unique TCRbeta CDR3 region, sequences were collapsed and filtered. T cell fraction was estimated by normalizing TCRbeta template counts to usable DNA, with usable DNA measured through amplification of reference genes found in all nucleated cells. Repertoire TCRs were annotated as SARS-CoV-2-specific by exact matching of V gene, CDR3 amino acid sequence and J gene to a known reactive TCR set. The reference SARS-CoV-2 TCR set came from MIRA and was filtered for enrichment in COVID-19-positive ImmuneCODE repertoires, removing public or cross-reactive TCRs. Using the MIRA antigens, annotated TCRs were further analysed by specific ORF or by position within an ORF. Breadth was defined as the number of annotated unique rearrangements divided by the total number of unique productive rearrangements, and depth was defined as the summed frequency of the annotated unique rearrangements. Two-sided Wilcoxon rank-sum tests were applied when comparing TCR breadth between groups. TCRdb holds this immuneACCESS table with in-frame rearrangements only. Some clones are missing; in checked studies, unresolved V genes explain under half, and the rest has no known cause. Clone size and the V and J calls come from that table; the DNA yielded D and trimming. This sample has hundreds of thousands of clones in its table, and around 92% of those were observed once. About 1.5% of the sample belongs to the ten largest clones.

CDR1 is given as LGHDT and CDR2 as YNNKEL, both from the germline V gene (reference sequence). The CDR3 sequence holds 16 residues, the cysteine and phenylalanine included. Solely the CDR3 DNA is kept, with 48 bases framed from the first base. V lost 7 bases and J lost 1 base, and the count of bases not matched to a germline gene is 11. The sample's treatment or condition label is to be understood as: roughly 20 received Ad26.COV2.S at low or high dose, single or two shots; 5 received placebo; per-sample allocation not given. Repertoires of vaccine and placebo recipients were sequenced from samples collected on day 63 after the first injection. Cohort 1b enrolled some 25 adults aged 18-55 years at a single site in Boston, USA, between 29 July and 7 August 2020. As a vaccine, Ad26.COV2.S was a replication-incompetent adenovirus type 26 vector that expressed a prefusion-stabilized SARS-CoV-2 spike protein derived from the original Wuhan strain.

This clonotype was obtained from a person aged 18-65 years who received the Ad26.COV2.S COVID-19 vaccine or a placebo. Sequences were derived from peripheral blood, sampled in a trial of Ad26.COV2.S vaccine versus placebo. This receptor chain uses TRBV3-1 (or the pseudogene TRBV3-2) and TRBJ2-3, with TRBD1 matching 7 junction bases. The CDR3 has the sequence CASTKTLGQRTDTQYF. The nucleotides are TGTGCCAGCACGAAAACTTTGGGACAGCGCACAGATACGCAGTATTTT.